Listed here are 31 T cell receptor beta chains from one sample, sequenced in a study of Graves' ophthalmopathy and Graves' hyperthyroidism. Amplifying from RNA transcripts, the study obtained TCR beta CDR3 regions. Second-round multiplex PCR followed a first-round RT-PCR using HTBI primers. Via MiXCR, TCRdb re-called the multiplex PCR reads, giving one row per CDR3 protein. The sample consists of about 1.2 million distinct CDR3 sequences, around a third of them appearing once. The sample was peripheral blood or thyroid tissue (not recorded which). The receptor source for this set is an adult man with Graves' hyperthyroidism.

The chain is built from TRBV5-4 and TRBJ1-5; TRBD1 matches 8 bases. With 5 bases clipped from V and 8 bases from J, the junction kept 6 bases outside the gene matches. CDR1 is SGHNT and CDR2 is YYREEE in the germline V gene (reference sequence). The CDR3 is made up of 13 amino acids. The CDR3 loop reads CASRTGGFKPQHF. The CDR3 DNA sequence: TGTGCCAGCAGAACAGGGGGGTTTAAGCCCCAGCATTTT.

The chain joins TRBV28 to TRBJ2-7; TRBD1 matches at 7 bases. With 6 bases clipped from V and 2 bases from J, the junction kept 10 bases outside the gene matches. The CDR3 is made up of 15 amino acids. Germline values: CDR1 MDHEN, CDR2 SYDVKM. This CDR3 reads CASRSPRTGTYEQYF. The CDR3 DNA is TGTGCCAGCAGGTCGCCCCGGACAGGTACCTACGAGCAGTACTTC.

This clonotype was observed many times. The chain employs TRBV7-2 and TRBJ2-7; D is uncertain. Germline assignment: CDR1 SGHTA and CDR2 FQGNSA. The V gene lost 1 base and the J gene lost 9 bases, with 7 bases spanning the gap. The CDR3 extends over 11 amino acids. Here the CDR3 DNA reads TGTGCCAGCAGCTTAGACTGGGTGCAGTACTTC. It yields the protein CASSLDWVQYF. Combining the CDR3 with reference TRBV7-2 and TRBJ2-7 gives the whole variable domain GAGVSQSPSNKVTEKGKDVELRCDPISGHTALYWYRQSLGQGLEFLIYFQGNSAPDKSGLPSDRFSAERTGGSVSTLTIQRTQQEDSAVYLCASSLDWVQYFGPGTRLTVT.

The V gene is TRBV10-2, the J gene TRBJ2-7; D not resolved. Germline V gene lookup returns CDR1 WSHSY and CDR2 SAAADI. The CDR3 consists of 13 residues. Deletions cut 3 bases from V and 7 bases from J, with 13 bases between. The CDR3 is CASSDQRFTEQYF. For the CDR3, the DNA is TGCGCCAGCAGTGATCAAAGGTTTACAGAGCAGTACTTC.

V and J are TRBV10-3 and TRBJ2-5, with a tentative D call TRBD2 (5 bases). Germline V gene lookup returns CDR1 ENHRY and CDR2 SYGVKD. Trimming left V 4 bases short and J 1 base short, with 10 bases between. The CDR3 has 14 residues. The CDR3 spells CAISGSGFQETQYF. The CDR3 DNA sequence: TGTGCCATCAGTGGCAGCGGATTCCAAGAGACCCAGTACTTC.

This clonotype came up many times. The chain recombines TRBV6-5 with TRBJ1-1, with D uncertain. Per germline, CDR1 MNHEY and CDR2 SVGAGI. This CDR3 region has 13 residues. The V and J ends lost 0 bases and 12 bases respectively, with 14 bases between them. CDR3 residues: CASSYSSPVGTFF. CDR3 in DNA: TGTGCCAGCAGTTACTCTTCCCCCGTTGGAACTTTCTTT.

This clonotype was counted ten times or more. CDR3 DNA: TGTGCCAGCCACAGGGTGGGTCAGCCCCAGCATTTT. Residues: CASHRVGQPQHF. The rearrangement joins TRBV2 to TRBJ1-5; D is perhaps TRBD1 (6 bases). CDR3 length: 12 residues. Looked up from germline, CDR1 is SNHLY and CDR2 is FYNNEI. V was cut by 8 bases and J by 6 bases, with 11 bases left in between.

This chain joins TRBV4-1 and TRBJ1-4; 8 nucleotides match TRBD1. Trimming removed 3 bases from V and 8 bases from J; junction bases left unmatched: 5. Looked up from germline, CDR1 is MGHRA and CDR2 is YSYEKL. This CDR3 region has 14 residues. The CDR3: CASSHQGAREKLFF. CDR3 nucleotide sequence: TGCGCCAGCAGCCACCAGGGGGCTCGCGAAAAACTGTTTTTT.

The rearrangement uses TRBV10-3 and TRBJ2-7; no reliable D call. The J call may be faulty, since TRBJ2-1 better matches the DNA end. The CDR3 has 12 residues. Germline assignment: CDR1 ENHRY and CDR2 SYGVKD. The CDR3 DNA sequence: TGTGCCATCAGTGATATCGGTAGTGAGCAGTTCTTC. Translation: CAISDIGSEQFF.

The J gene is TRBJ2-5, the V gene TRBV11-2; 13 positions agree with TRBD2. Trimming at V came to 5 bases and at J to 4 bases, leaving 4 bases not matched to a gene. This CDR3 is 15 amino acids long. Per the germline V gene, CDR1 is SGHAT and CDR2 is FQNNGV. The CDR3 DNA reads as TGTGCCAGCAGCCGTGGACTAGCGGGAGCAGAGACCCAGTACTTC. It is translated as CASSRGLAGAETQYF.

This clonotype showed up many times. The chain combines TRBV6-5 with TRBJ2-6; D call uncertain. The V gene lost 6 bases and the J gene lost 2 bases, with 5 bases spanning the gap. The length of the CDR3 is 13 residues. Germline V gene data show CDR1 as MNHEY and CDR2 as SVGAGI. CDR3 in amino acids: CASRSPGANVLTF. The DNA of the CDR3 is TGTGCCAGCAGGAGTCCTGGGGCCAACGTCCTGACTTTC.

This clonotype showed up many times. The rearrangement links TRBV4-3 to TRBJ2-6; D is unresolved. V lost 1 base, J lost 3 bases, and 4 bases lay in between. Germline V gene sequence: CDR1 LGHNA, CDR2 YSLEER. The CDR3 covers 14 residues. The chain's CDR3 is CASSQGIGANVLTF. CDR3 bases: TGCGCCAGCAGCCAAGGGATTGGGGCCAACGTCCTGACTTTC.

This clonotype appeared many times. J is TRBJ1-5 and V is TRBV19; D not certain. V was clipped by 3 bases and J by 5 bases, with 8 bases between them. Germline CDR1 is LNHDA and CDR2 is SQIVND (reference sequence). The CDR3 is made up of 13 amino acids. The CDR3 coding sequence is TGTGCCAGTAGTATTTCCGCAGATCAGCCCCAGCATTTT. It yields the protein CASSISADQPQHF.

In this sample, this clonotype turned up many times. The chain uses TRBV14 and TRBJ1-2, with D possibly being TRBD1 (5 bases). Germline assignment: CDR1 SGHDN and CDR2 FVKESK. V was pared by 0 bases and J by 5 bases, with 7 bases between. The CDR3 consists of 13 residues. The CDR3: CASSQDAGYGYTF. The CDR3 nucleotides read TGTGCCAGCAGCCAAGATGCAGGGTATGGCTACACCTTC.

The chain couples TRBV10-2 to TRBJ2-5; D is unresolved. The V end lost 6 bases, the J end lost 6 bases, and 23 bases lay between the germline ends. CDR3 size: 16 residues. Germline assignment: CDR1 WSHSY and CDR2 SAAADI. CDR3 bases: TGCGCCAGCAGCCAGGCGAAGGCCCCGGTACTCCAGACCCAGTACTTC. It translates to CASSQAKAPVLQTQYF.

V gene TRBV20-1 combines with J gene TRBJ1-1, with 7 bases identical to TRBD1. This CDR3 is built from 16 residues. Germline V lookup: CDR1 DFQATT, CDR2 SNEGSKA (reference sequence). After removal of 5 bases from V and 6 bases from J, the junction contained 18 bases not matched to a gene. The CDR3 DNA is TGCAGTGCTTGTCGACAGGGAACGGGGCCCCTCCCTGAAGCTTTCTTT. Amino acids: CSACRQGTGPLPEAFF.

The rearrangement joins TRBV12-3 or TRBV12-4 to TRBJ2-5; a weak D match, TRBD2 (6 bases). The J call may be in error: the DNA end matches TRBJ2-1 better. The length of the CDR3 is 12 residues. The CDR3 DNA reads as TGTGCCAGCACTCAGGGCGGGGAGACCCAGTTCTTC. Translated, it gives CASTQGGETQFF.

This clonotype was counted ten times or more. This chain joins TRBV29-1 and TRBJ1-1, with 8 positions matching TRBD1. The CDR3 runs to 12 residues. Trimming cost V 4 bases and J 7 bases; bases outside gene matches: 5. From germline, CDR1 is SQVTM and CDR2 ANQGSEA. The CDR3 region has the DNA TGCAGCGTTGTTGGGACAGGCGATGAAGCTTTCTTT. Protein: CSVVGTGDEAFF. The full variable domain, rest sourced from reference TRBV29-1 and TRBJ1-1, is SAVISQKPSRDICQRGTSLTIQCQVDSQVTMMFWYRQQPGQSLTLIATANQGSEATYESGFVIDKFPISRPNLTFSTLTVSNMSPEDSSIYLCSVVGTGDEAFFGQGTRLTVV.

This clonotype occurred a few times. V and J are TRBV6-5 and TRBJ2-7; D may match TRBD1 or TRBD2 (6 bases each). Germline V gene lookup returns CDR1 MNHEY and CDR2 SVGAGI. The CDR3 runs to 12 residues. V dropped 4 bases and J dropped 6 bases, with 10 bases sitting between them. This chain's CDR3 is CASSLKGGEQYF. The CDR3 bases are TGTGCCAGCAGTTTAAAGGGGGGCGAGCAGTACTTC.

The rearrangement joins TRBV10-2 to TRBJ2-7, with 8 nucleotides matching TRBD1. The CDR3 is made up of 16 amino acids. Losses at the gene ends were 4 bases for V and 5 bases for J; bases not matched to a gene: 13. CDR1 and CDR2 from the germline V gene are WSHSY and SAAADI. The CDR3: CASSAKRSGGRDEQYF. The CDR3 DNA is TGCGCCAGCAGTGCGAAGAGGTCAGGGGGCAGGGACGAGCAGTACTTC.

This clonotype was recorded at least ten times. V is TRBV20-1 and J is TRBJ2-7; a possible D gene is TRBD2 (5 bases). The ends were cut back, 0 bases at V and 5 bases at J, with 14 bases in the middle. The CDR3 is made up of 14 amino acids. The germline V gene encodes CDR1 DFQATT and CDR2 SNEGSKA (reference sequence). CDR3 DNA sequence: TGCAGTGCTAGAGAGGAGGAGGTGGCCCACGAGCAGTACTTC. Translating it yields CSAREEEVAHEQYF.

The chain joins TRBV7-2 to TRBJ1-6; maybe TRBD1 (6 bases). The CDR3 has 15 residues. The germline V gene has CDR1 SGHTA and CDR2 FQGNSA. The germline V and J ends were trimmed by 5 bases and 10 bases, with 18 bases remaining between them. CDR3 in DNA: TGTGCCAGCAGCGAATCGACGGGGGGCGAGTCACCCCTCCACTTT. It codes for CASSESTGGESPLHF.

Turning to this clonotype: It may be a read error: a sequence one base away is much more abundant. The chain carries TRBV11-2 and TRBJ2-6, with D tentatively TRBD1 (6 bases). Germline CDR1 reads SGHAT; CDR2 reads FQNNGV. CDR3 size: 16 residues. CDR3 sequence (DNA): TGTGCCAGCAGCGCCCGGGACAACTCTGGGGCCAACGTCCTGGCTTTC. It is translated as CASSARDNSGANVLAF.

In its sample, this clonotype was seen once. V and J are TRBV9 and TRBJ2-7; 7 nucleotides line up with TRBD2. Germline V gene sequence: CDR1 SGDLS, CDR2 YYNGEE. V gave up 2 bases and J gave up 0 bases; unmatched junction bases: 11. The CDR3 is 17 residues long. The CDR3 nucleotides read TGTGCCAGCAGCGTTGAAGACGGCGGGAGCCACTCCTACGAGCAGTACTTC. The encoded protein is CASSVEDGGSHSYEQYF.

This clonotype was detected ten times or more. The chain is built from TRBV7-2 and TRBJ1-1; no definite D call. The germline V gene has CDR1 SGHTA and CDR2 FQGNSA. The V and J ends lost 1 base and 10 bases respectively, with 13 bases between them. There are 13 residues in the CDR3. CDR3 sequence: CASSLDLGSRAFF. In DNA, the CDR3 is TGTGCCAGCAGCTTAGACTTGGGGAGCCGAGCTTTCTTT.

The rearrangement joins TRBV15 to TRBJ1-2; D perhaps matches TRBD1 (6 bases). Germline CDR1 and CDR2: LNHNV and YYDKDF (reference sequence). There are 14 residues in the CDR3. The V end lost 3 bases, the J end lost 0 bases, and 8 bases lay between the germline ends. CDR3 residues: CATSSDRTNYGYTF. The CDR3 DNA sequence: TGTGCCACCAGCAGCGACAGGACTAACTATGGCTACACCTTC. Drawing the rest from reference TRBV15 and TRBJ1-2, the complete variable domain is DAMVIQNPRYQVTQFGKPVTLSCSQTLNHNVMYWYQQKSSQAPKLLFHYYDKDFNNEADTPDNFQSRRPNTSFCFLDIRSPGLGDTAMYLCATSSDRTNYGYTFGSGTRLTVV.

The chain couples TRBV7-9 to TRBJ1-5, with a weak D call TRBD1 (6 bases). There are 14 residues in the CDR3. V was shortened by 7 bases and J by 7 bases, with 17 bases between the two germline ends. Per the germline V gene, CDR1 is SEHNR and CDR2 is FQNEAQ (reference sequence). In nucleotides, the CDR3 is TGTGCCAGCATCAAAGGGGGGGTTTCACAGCCCCAGCATTTT. Translation: CASIKGGVSQPQHF. The full variable domain, with the rest looked up from reference TRBV7-9 and TRBJ1-5, is DTGVSQNPRHKITKRGQNVTFRCDPISEHNRLYWYRQTLGQGPEFLTYFQNEAQLEKSRLLSDRFSAERPKGSFSTLEIQRTEQGDSAMYLCASIKGGVSQPQHFGDGTRLSIL.

This clonotype was found many times. The chain carries TRBV20-1 and TRBJ2-5, with 8 bases aligning to TRBD2. This CDR3 has 15 residues. V lost 6 bases, J lost 1 base, and 10 bases stayed unmatched. CDR1 is DFQATT, CDR2 SNEGSKA, per germline (reference sequence). The CDR3 loop reads CSASRLAGLQETQYF. The DNA of the CDR3 is TGCAGTGCCTCCCGTTTAGCGGGGCTCCAAGAGACCCAGTACTTC.

The sample holds many counts of this clonotype. This rearrangement joins TRBV19 to TRBJ2-7; D is unresolved. V was cut by 5 bases and J by 1 base, with 15 bases left in between. This CDR3 is built from 15 residues. In germline, CDR1 is LNHDA, CDR2 SQIVND (reference sequence). The CDR3 loop is CASSSSPGDSYEQYF. CDR3 nucleotide sequence: TGTGCCAGTAGTTCCTCGCCCGGTGATTCCTACGAGCAGTACTTC.

At least ten counts were recorded for this clonotype. The chain has TRBV29-1 and TRBJ1-3; D is unresolved. Per the germline V gene, CDR1 is SQVTM and CDR2 is ANQGSEA. There are 14 residues in the CDR3. The ends were cut back, 4 bases at V and 3 bases at J, with 13 bases in the middle. The CDR3 region has the DNA TGCAGCGTTGCGGATCCGCACTATGGAAACACCATATATTTT. Residues: CSVADPHYGNTIYF.

J is TRBJ1-4 and V is TRBV9, with D tentatively TRBD1 (5 bases). V gave up 0 bases and J gave up 8 bases, with 20 bases separating them. Germline lookup yields CDR1 SGDLS and CDR2 YYNGEE. This CDR3 spans 17 amino acids. The CDR3 DNA reads TGTGCCAGCAGCGTAGGGGTCGCGGGGGGGACGGACGAAAAACTGTTTTTT. Translating it yields CASSVGVAGGTDEKLFF.